The following is a T cell receptor beta chain sequence with its context. Its specificity is not known. The PCR made use of 60 Vbeta and 13 Jbeta primers. The assay was immunoSEQ multiplex PCR, and TCRdb's table has in-frame clones only and misses some. Of about 130,000 clones in the sample, 73% were seen once. Those who donated were healthy bone marrow donors. The V end lost 0 bases, the J end lost 0 bases, and 3 bases lay between the germline ends. The germline V gene has CDR1 SGDLS and CDR2 YYNGEE. This CDR3 is 14 amino acids long. This entry comes from a study of cytomegalovirus exposure and HLA in healthy donors. Findings and caveats of the study: Prediction of most subjects' HLA-A and HLA-B alleles by TCR beta sequences was reportedly accurate. Apart from CMV serostatus, no immune exposure information was available. A classifier reportedly called cytomegalovirus status with high sensitivity and specificity.

This sequence was found in a man aged 60 to 75 in good health and CMV-seropositive. The sample taken for sequencing was PBMCs. The chain carries TRBV9 and TRBJ1-4; D is uncertain. CDR3 nucleotides: TGTGCCAGCAGCGTAGCAGCAACTAATGAAAAACTGTTTTTT. It is translated as CASSVAATNEKLFF.